What follows describes a single T cell receptor (beta chain). The PCR was carried out with 60 Vbeta primers and 13 Jbeta primers. Profiling relied on immunoSEQ multiplex PCR, and the TCRdb table lists in-frame clones only, not all of them. The data contain roughly 100,000 clones, roughly 79% of them singletons. The sample originates from a study of cytomegalovirus exposure and HLA in healthy donors. Trimming shortened V by 8 bases and J by 5 bases, and 18 bases separated the two germline ends. The CDR3 runs to 14 residues. Germline CDR1 reads MNHEY; CDR2 reads SMNVEV (reference sequence). J is TRBJ1-1 and V is TRBV27, with a weak D call TRBD1 (5 bases). The specimen sequenced was PBMCs. The source is a man between 35 and 55 years old in good health and CMV-seronegative. The CDR3 loop is CASQPGLGGTEAFF. CDR3 nucleotides: TGTGCCAGCCAACCGGGGTTGGGGGGAACTGAAGCTTTCTTT.